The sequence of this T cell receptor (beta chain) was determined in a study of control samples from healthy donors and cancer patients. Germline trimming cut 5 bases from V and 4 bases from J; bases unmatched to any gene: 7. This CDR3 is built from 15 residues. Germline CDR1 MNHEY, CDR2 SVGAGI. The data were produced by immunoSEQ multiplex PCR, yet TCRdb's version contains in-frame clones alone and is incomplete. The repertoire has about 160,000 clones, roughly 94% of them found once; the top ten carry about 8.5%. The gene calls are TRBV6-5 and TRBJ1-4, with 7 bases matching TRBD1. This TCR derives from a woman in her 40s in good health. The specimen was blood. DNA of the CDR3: TGTGCCAGCAGTATCGCGGGGACAGTTAATGAAAAACTGTTTTTT. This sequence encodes CASSIAGTVNEKLFF.